This entry lists 32 T cell receptor beta chains sequenced from one sample in a study of cytomegalovirus exposure and HLA in healthy donors. 13 Jbeta primers and 60 Vbeta primers were used for the PCR. Only in-frame clones appear in the TCRdb table, and some are missing; sequencing was by immunoSEQ multiplex PCR. The sample includes fewer than 200,000 clones, about 80% of them seen just once. The sample consisted of PBMCs. These receptors all stem from a man between 40 and 49 years old in good health and CMV-seropositive.

V and J are TRBV19 and TRBJ2-5; the match to TRBD2 covers 7 bases. Trimming took 4 bases from V and 4 from J; bases not matched to a gene: 3. The germline V gene has CDR1 LNHDA and CDR2 SQIVND (reference sequence). This CDR3 region has 13 residues. The CDR3 loop reads CASSRTGGETQYF. CDR3 DNA sequence: TGTGCCAGTAGTAGGACGGGAGGAGAGACCCAGTACTTC. The full variable domain, in which reference TRBV19 and TRBJ2-5 provide the parts outside the CDR3, is DGGITQSPKYLFRKEGQNVTLSCEQNLNHDAMYWYRQDPGQGLRLIYYSQIVNDFQKGDIAEGYSVSREKKESFPLTVTSAQKNPTAFYLCASSRTGGETQYFGPGTRLLVL.

The gene calls are TRBV28 and TRBJ1-5, with D perhaps TRBD1 (6 bases). The CDR3 spans 15 residues. The V end was cut by 5 bases, the J end by 7 bases, with 18 bases between. Germline lookup yields CDR1 MDHEN and CDR2 SYDVKM. The CDR3 region is CASSPSSRGSQPQHF. CDR3 coding DNA: TGTGCCAGCAGTCCATCGTCCAGGGGCAGCCAGCCCCAGCATTTT.

The rearrangement uses TRBV11-1 and TRBJ2-2; maybe TRBD1 (6 bases). V shed 2 bases and J shed 4 bases, with 20 bases lying between them. The CDR3 is 18 amino acids. Germline CDR1 and CDR2: SGHAT and FQDESV (reference sequence). CDR3 DNA: TGTGCCAGCAGCTTACGGGTTCAGGGGCTCGCACTCACCGGGGAGCTGTTTTTT. It translates to CASSLRVQGLALTGELFF. Complete variable domain (other parts from reference TRBV11-1 and TRBJ2-2): EAEVAQSPRYKITEKSQAVAFWCDPISGHATLYWYRQILGQGPELLVQFQDESVVDDSQLPKDRFSAERLKGVDSTLKIQPAELGDSAMYLCASSLRVQGLALTGELFFGEGSRLTVL.

This chain links TRBV11-3 with TRBJ2-1; the match to TRBD2 covers 7 bases. The junction had 10 bases not matched to a gene; V was cut back by 5 bases and J by 0 bases. Per the germline V gene, CDR1 is SGHNT and CDR2 is YENEEA. The CDR3 sequence is 17 residues long. This CDR3 reads CASSPRDYSSSYNEQFF. Written as DNA, the CDR3 is TGTGCCAGCAGCCCCCGGGACTACTCAAGCTCCTACAATGAGCAGTTCTTC. The complete variable domain, with remaining parts taken from reference TRBV11-3 and TRBJ2-1, reads EAGVVQSPRYKIIEKKQPVAFWCNPISGHNTLYWYLQNLGQGPELLIRYENEEAVDDSQLPKDRFSAERLKGVDSTLKIQPAELGDSAVYLCASSPRDYSSSYNEQFFGPGTRLTVL.

This chain links TRBV2 with TRBJ2-3; 8 positions agree with TRBD2. V was pared by 4 bases and J by 2 bases, with 8 bases of the junction left unmatched. Germline V gene sequence: CDR1 SNHLY, CDR2 FYNNEI. The CDR3 contains 16 residues. As DNA, the CDR3 is TGTGCCAGCAGTGTCATGGCGGGAGGACTCACAGATACGCAGTATTTT. Its protein product is CASSVMAGGLTDTQYF.

The chain employs TRBV7-3 and TRBJ2-2; possible D gene TRBD2, 6 bases. Per germline, CDR1 SGHTA and CDR2 FQGTGA. This CDR3 region has 16 residues. Trimming removed 1 base from V and 0 bases from J, with 9 bases in between. This chain's CDR3 is CASSLNGGTNTGELFF. DNA for the CDR3: TGTGCCAGCAGCTTAAACGGGGGAACGAACACCGGGGAGCTGTTTTTT.

V is TRBV6-1 and J is TRBJ1-4, with a possible D match to TRBD1 (6 bases). CDR3 size: 16 residues. The germline gives CDR1 MNHNS, CDR2 SASEGT. Trimming took off 5 bases at V and 0 bases at J, with 13 bases between the two ends. The CDR3 spells CASSKGQFATNEKLFF. For the CDR3, the DNA is TGTGCCAGCAGTAAAGGACAGTTTGCAACTAATGAAAAACTGTTTTTT.

A single count supports this clone. The chain employs TRBV5-5 and TRBJ1-5, with D possibly matching TRBD1 (6 bases). The CDR3 runs 15 residues. Germline CDR1 reads SGHKS; CDR2 reads YYEKEE (reference sequence). V lost 2 bases, J lost 4 bases, and 13 bases lay in between. CDR3 amino acids: CASSFTGTPNQPQHF. In DNA form, the CDR3 reads TGTGCCAGCAGCTTCACCGGGACACCGAATCAGCCCCAGCATTTT.

The chain couples TRBV28 to TRBJ2-7; tentatively, D is TRBD1 (6 bases). The CDR3 consists of 16 residues. Trimming took 4 bases from V and 2 from J, leaving 18 bases between them. From germline, CDR1 is MDHEN and CDR2 SYDVKM. The CDR3 region has the DNA TGTGCCAGCAGTTGGGGTGGGCACAGGGTTACCTACGAGCAGTACTTC. Protein: CASSWGGHRVTYEQYF.

The rearrangement uses TRBV9 and TRBJ2-2; TRBD2 is a possible D gene (6 bases). The CDR3 totals 15 residues. The germline V gene encodes CDR1 SGDLS and CDR2 YYNGEE. V was clipped by 5 bases and J by 0 bases, with 11 bases between them. CDR3 loop: CASRKGLSNTGELFF. CDR3 nucleotides: TGTGCCAGCAGAAAGGGACTTTCGAACACCGGGGAGCTGTTTTTT.

CDR3 DNA sequence: TGCGCCAGCAGTCAACTGGGGGCGAGATACGAGCAGTACTTC. Protein sequence: CASSQLGARYEQYF. The V and J genes are TRBV23-1 and TRBJ2-7, with a tentative D call TRBD1 (6 bases). TRBV23-1 is sorted into the ORF group, with uncertain function. The CDR3 sequence is 14 residues long. Trimming took 2 bases from V and 4 from J, leaving 12 bases between them.

In this sample, this clone turned up once. Here the CDR3 DNA reads TGTGCCAGCAGACTCGACAGGGGCGATGAGCAGTTCTTC. This encodes CASRLDRGDEQFF. This chain joins TRBV27 and TRBJ2-1; the match to TRBD1 covers 8 bases. In germline, CDR1 is MNHEY, CDR2 SMNVEV (reference sequence). This CDR3 is built from 13 residues. V lost 6 bases, J lost 8 bases, and 6 bases stayed unmatched.

This clone is a singleton in its sample. The CDR3 reads CASSGSNTGELFF. In nucleotides, the CDR3 is TGTGCCAGTTCCGGGTCGAACACCGGGGAGCTGTTTTTT. The chain combines TRBV2 with TRBJ2-2; D is uncertain. V was clipped by 9 bases and J by 0 bases, with 8 bases between them. The CDR3 sequence is 13 residues long. The germline V gene encodes CDR1 SNHLY and CDR2 FYNNEI.

There are a few counts of this clone. The CDR3 DNA reads TGTGCCAGTAGTATCACTAGGATTGAGGGAACAGATACGCAGTATTTT. It specifies CASSITRIEGTDTQYF. The V and J genes are TRBV19 and TRBJ2-3; perhaps TRBD2 as D (5 bases). Germline V lookup: CDR1 LNHDA, CDR2 SQIVND (reference sequence). Deletions cut 3 bases from V and 3 bases from J, with 16 bases between. The CDR3 has 16 amino acids. The full variable domain, with the rest looked up from reference TRBV19 and TRBJ2-3, is DGGITQSPKYLFRKEGQNVTLSCEQNLNHDAMYWYRQDPGQGLRLIYYSQIVNDFQKGDIAEGYSVSREKKESFPLTVTSAQKNPTAFYLCASSITRIEGTDTQYFGPGTRLTVL.

Here the CDR3 reads CASSSWPDREEQYF. CDR3 bases: TGCGCCAGCAGCTCCTGGCCCGACAGGGAGGAGCAGTACTTC. This chain joins TRBV5-1 and TRBJ2-7; TRBD1 matches 7 bases. Germline lookup yields CDR1 SGHRS and CDR2 YFSETQ. The CDR3 extends over 14 amino acids. Trimming removed 3 bases from V and 7 bases from J; junction bases left unmatched: 10. The whole variable domain, filled in from reference TRBV5-1 and TRBJ2-7, reads KAGVTQTPRYLIKTRGQQVTLSCSPISGHRSVSWYQQTPGQGLQFLFEYFSETQRNKGNFPGRFSGRQFSNSRSEMNVSTLELGDSALYLCASSSWPDREEQYFGPGTRLTVT.

Remarks on this clone: One end of the junction varies from germline; a read error may be responsible. The chain couples TRBV2 to TRBJ2-6, with D possibly being TRBD1 (5 bases). From germline, CDR1 is SNHLY and CDR2 FYNNEI. The CDR3 extends over 17 amino acids. CDR3 in amino acids: CASSELPEFSGANGLTF. As DNA, the CDR3 is TGTGCCAGCAGTGAACTACCTGAGTTCTCTGGGGCCAACGGCCTGACTTTC.

The chain uses TRBV5-1 and TRBJ2-1, with TRBD2 as a possible D gene (6 bases). CDR3 length: 15 residues. The germline V and J ends were trimmed by 0 bases and 1 base, with 8 bases remaining between them. Germline CDR1 SGHRS, CDR2 YFSETQ. CDR3: CASSLVGTSYNEQFF. In nucleotides, the CDR3 is TGCGCCAGCAGCTTGGTCGGGACTTCCTACAATGAGCAGTTCTTC. Looking up the rest from reference TRBV5-1 and TRBJ2-1 gives the full variable domain: KAGVTQTPRYLIKTRGQQVTLSCSPISGHRSVSWYQQTPGQGLQFLFEYFSETQRNKGNFPGRFSGRQFSNSRSEMNVSTLELGDSALYLCASSLVGTSYNEQFFGPGTRLTVL.

J is TRBJ1-1 and V is TRBV27; D remains ambiguous. V was trimmed by 6 bases and J by 1 base, leaving 9 bases between them. Per germline, CDR1 MNHEY and CDR2 SMNVEV (reference sequence). This CDR3 has 13 amino acids. In DNA form, the CDR3 reads TGTGCCAGCAGACGTACAGAGAACACTGAAGCTTTCTTT. Encoded protein: CASRRTENTEAFF.

The chain recombines TRBV5-1 with TRBJ2-2; 8 nucleotides line up with TRBD2. J lost 5 bases, V lost 1 base, and 13 bases had no gene match. CDR3 size: 18 residues. Germline V gene sequence: CDR1 SGHRS, CDR2 YFSETQ. CDR3 sequence: CASSLKSVGSGGTGELFF. The CDR3 nucleotides are TGCGCCAGCAGCTTGAAATCGGTGGGGAGCGGGGGAACCGGGGAGCTGTTTTTT.

The chain is built from TRBV7-9 and TRBJ2-3; no clear D. There are 13 residues in the CDR3. Between the trimmed V and J ends, which lost 1 base and 4 bases, there was a span of 6 bases. CDR1 and CDR2 from the germline V gene are SEHNR and FQNEAQ (reference sequence). CDR3 bases: TGTGCCAGCAGCTTAGTGGGCCCAGATACGCAGTATTTT. This translates into CASSLVGPDTQYF.

The chain uses TRBV2 and TRBJ1-3, with D possibly TRBD1 on 5 matching bases. Germline CDR1 reads SNHLY; CDR2 reads FYNNEI. The CDR3 consists of 15 residues. V lost 3 bases to trimming and J lost 5 bases, with 14 bases between them. The CDR3, as DNA: TGTGCCAGCAGTGAGTTGGACACCCAAAGAAACACCATATATTTT. It is translated as CASSELDTQRNTIYF.

To note about this clone: At one end, the junction sequence differs from germline, possibly due to a read error. CDR3 in DNA: TGTGCCAGCAGCCTGACAGCCGGTGAAGGGGCCAACGGCCTGACTTTC. It yields the protein CASSLTAGEGANGLTF. The chain links TRBV5-4 to TRBJ2-6; weak D call: TRBD1 (5 bases). CDR3 length: 16 amino acids. Germline assignment: CDR1 SGHNT and CDR2 YYREEE (reference sequence).

The CDR3 DNA is TGTGCCAGCAGCTTAGGGTCTACGACAGGGGATGAAAAACTGTTTTTT. Translating gives CASSLGSTTGDEKLFF. The rearrangement joins TRBV7-9 to TRBJ1-4; TRBD1 agrees at 8 bases. The V and J ends lost 1 base and 6 bases, in that order; junction bases with no gene match: 7. CDR3 size: 16 residues. In germline, CDR1 is SEHNR, CDR2 FQNEAQ (reference sequence).

V and J are TRBV4-1 and TRBJ2-1, with D hard to call. The germline gives CDR1 MGHRA, CDR2 YSYEKL. V dropped 6 bases and J dropped 0 bases, with 12 bases sitting between them. The CDR3 runs 15 residues. The CDR3 DNA follows: TGCGCCAGCAGAATTCGGGTATCCTCCTACAATGAGCAGTTCTTC. It translates to CASRIRVSSYNEQFF.

The chain employs TRBV11-3 and TRBJ1-1, with D uncertain. V was pared by 2 bases and J by 9 bases, with 10 bases between. Looked up from germline, CDR1 is SGHNT and CDR2 is YENEEA. This CDR3 comprises 12 residues. The CDR3 coding sequence is TGTGCCAGCAGCTTAAATAGCCCTCAAGCTTTCTTT. Amino acids: CASSLNSPQAFF.

CDR3 sequence (DNA): TGTGCCAGCAGCTTAGACGGGGGGAACTACTACGAGCAGTACTTC. Translating gives CASSLDGGNYYEQYF. The chain joins TRBV11-3 to TRBJ2-7; 7 positions match TRBD2. Trimming removed 0 bases from V and 3 bases from J; junction bases left unmatched: 5. Germline-derived CDR1 and CDR2 are SGHNT and YENEEA. This CDR3 is 15 amino acids long. The full variable domain, rest sourced from reference TRBV11-3 and TRBJ2-7, is EAGVVQSPRYKIIEKKQPVAFWCNPISGHNTLYWYLQNLGQGPELLIRYENEEAVDDSQLPKDRFSAERLKGVDSTLKIQPAELGDSAVYLCASSLDGGNYYEQYFGPGTRLTVT.

This CDR3 reads CASSYSFTGYTGELFF. CDR3 in DNA: TGTGCCAGCAGTTACTCGTTTACAGGCTACACCGGGGAGCTGTTTTTT. The chain carries TRBV6-5 and TRBJ2-2, with D possibly matching TRBD1 (5 bases). The germline V gene encodes CDR1 MNHEY and CDR2 SVGAGI. Trimming took off 0 bases at V and 3 bases at J, with 11 bases between the two ends. The CDR3 sequence is 16 residues long.

This clone has more than one count but fewer than ten. V usage is TRBV19 and J usage is TRBJ1-5; no firm D call. V was clipped by 7 bases and J by 5 bases, with 18 bases between them. This CDR3 region has 15 residues. CDR1 LNHDA and CDR2 SQIVND come from the germline V gene (reference sequence). As DNA, the CDR3 is TGTGCCAGTAACAGCTTAAGTGGGCCCTATCAGCCCCAGCATTTT. Translating gives CASNSLSGPYQPQHF. The variable domain in full, completed from reference TRBV19 and TRBJ1-5, reads DGGITQSPKYLFRKEGQNVTLSCEQNLNHDAMYWYRQDPGQGLRLIYYSQIVNDFQKGDIAEGYSVSREKKESFPLTVTSAQKNPTAFYLCASNSLSGPYQPQHFGDGTRLSIL.

This sequence joins TRBV6-1 and TRBJ2-1, with D possibly being TRBD2 (6 bases). V lost 6 bases, J lost 4 bases, and 13 bases lay in between. Germline assignment: CDR1 MNHNS and CDR2 SASEGT. The CDR3 loop spans 14 amino acids. The DNA for the CDR3 is TGTGCCAGCAGGGCGGGACTGCTTTACAATGAGCAGTTCTTC. Translated, it gives CASRAGLLYNEQFF.

With respect to this clone: One end of the junction varies from germline; a read error may be responsible. Other DNA sequences of this sample code for an identical CDR3. CDR3 coding DNA: TGTGCTAGCAGTCCCGGGACTAGCGGGTCCTACGAGCAGTACTTC. This codes for CASSPGTSGSYEQYF. The rearrangement links TRBV7-7 to TRBJ2-7, with 12 bases lining up with TRBD2. The germline CDR1 and CDR2 sequences are SSHAT and FNYEAQ (reference sequence). This CDR3 region has 15 residues.

This clone was found once. This chain uses TRBV19 with TRBJ1-2; D is ambiguous. Germline loops: CDR1 LNHDA, CDR2 SQIVND (reference sequence). The CDR3 totals 15 residues. V was clipped by 7 bases and J by 4 bases, with 19 bases between them. This CDR3 reads CASTRRRGDGYGYTF. Written as DNA, the CDR3 is TGTGCCAGTACCCGCCGCCGGGGAGACGGCTATGGCTACACCTTC.

The chain employs TRBV5-1 and TRBJ2-1, with 9 bases matching TRBD2. Germline CDR1 SGHRS, CDR2 YFSETQ. This CDR3 contains 16 residues. V dropped 0 bases and J dropped 4; count of bases not matched to a gene: 5. DNA for the CDR3: TGCGCCAGCAGCTTGGAAATAGCGGGAGTTTACAATGAGCAGTTCTTC. This sequence encodes CASSLEIAGVYNEQFF.